The TCR beta chain described here comes from a study of blood T cell repertoires in COVID-19. Looking at the study overall: The cDNA or gDNA used as material had been derived from T cells, B-cell-depleted T cells, or PBMCs.

This CDR3 spans 15 amino acids. Germline CDR1 GTSNPN, CDR2 SVGIG (reference sequence). V was clipped by 2 bases and J by 5 bases; unmatched bases: 7. The table came from immunoSEQ multiplex PCR; TCRdb's copy has only in-frame clones and leaves some out. The table lists fewer than 250,000 clones, around 82% of them singletons. The clonotype comes from an older woman with acute or convalescent COVID-19. What was sequenced was peripheral blood. This chain joins TRBV30 and TRBJ2-1; 9 bases are a match to TRBD2. CDR3 in DNA: TGTGCCTGGAGTACTGGGCTAGCGGGGAACAATGAGCAGTTCTTC. As protein: CAWSTGLAGNNEQFF.